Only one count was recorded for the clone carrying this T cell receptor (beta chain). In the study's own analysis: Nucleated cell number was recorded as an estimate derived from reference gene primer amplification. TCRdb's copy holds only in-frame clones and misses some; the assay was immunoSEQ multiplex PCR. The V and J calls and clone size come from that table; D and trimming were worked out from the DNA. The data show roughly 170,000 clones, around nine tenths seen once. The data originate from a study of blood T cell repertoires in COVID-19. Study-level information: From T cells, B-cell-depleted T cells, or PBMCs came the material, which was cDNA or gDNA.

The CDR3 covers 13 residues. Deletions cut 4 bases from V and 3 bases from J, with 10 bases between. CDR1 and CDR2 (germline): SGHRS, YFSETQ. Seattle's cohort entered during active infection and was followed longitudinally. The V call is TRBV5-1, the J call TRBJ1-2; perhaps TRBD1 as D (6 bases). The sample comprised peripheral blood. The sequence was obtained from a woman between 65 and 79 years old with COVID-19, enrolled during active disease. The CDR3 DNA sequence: TGCGCCAGCAGCCCCGCAGGGGACTATGGCTACACCTTC. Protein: CASSPAGDYGYTF.